This is a list of T cell receptor beta chains from one sample in a study of breast tumors, draining lymph nodes, adjacent tissues. TCRdb re-analysed the multiplex PCR reads in MiXCR, keeping a single row per CDR3 protein. The profile shows under 85,000 distinct CDR3 sequences, approximately 20% of them singletons. Sequenced material: axillary lymph node tissue. These receptors were taken from a female donor with breast cancer. Some clones in this sample may be carry-over from other donors' samples. The CDR3 runs from the conserved cysteine through the conserved F or W. A row's size may be missing; if present it is once, few, many or a size class.

len: 16; v_gene: TRBV7-2; abundance: .; j_gene: TRBJ2-1; CDR3aa: CASSLSRGSSYSEQFF
len: 16; v_gene: TRBV5-1; abundance: many; j_gene: TRBJ2-6; CDR3aa: CASSLVQGSGANVLTF
len: 13; v_gene: TRBV7-2; abundance: many; j_gene: TRBJ2-5; CDR3aa: CASSLQEFGTQYF
len: 16; v_gene: TRBV27; abundance: .; j_gene: TRBJ1-6; CDR3aa: CASSRGGAPYNSPLHF
len: 14; v_gene: TRBV5-1; abundance: .; j_gene: TRBJ2-5; CDR3aa: CASSLGRDKEAQYF
len: 16; v_gene: TRBV7-9; abundance: many; j_gene: TRBJ1-6; CDR3aa: CASSLGAWGSRSPLHF
len: 14; v_gene: TRBV4-2; abundance: many; j_gene: TRBJ2-5; CDR3aa: CASSQAGPAETQYF
len: 13; v_gene: TRBV19; abundance: many; j_gene: TRBJ2-7; CDR3aa: CASAPGGTYEQYF
len: 14; v_gene: TRBV27; abundance: many; j_gene: TRBJ2-5; CDR3aa: CASSLRSGGETQYF
len: 16; v_gene: TRBV6-5; abundance: many; j_gene: TRBJ2-1; CDR3aa: CASSKNSGSPYNEQFF
len: 15; v_gene: TRBV10-3; abundance: many; j_gene: TRBJ2-2; CDR3aa: CAISERRLDTGELFF
len: 14; v_gene: TRBV20-1; abundance: many; j_gene: TRBJ2-1; CDR3aa: CSARDSTTYNEQFF
len: 15; v_gene: TRBV6-1; abundance: many; j_gene: TRBJ1-2; CDR3aa: CASSEVGQGGGGYTF
len: 15; v_gene: TRBV5-1; abundance: many; j_gene: TRBJ2-7; CDR3aa: CASSLGQGSAYEQYF
len: 16; v_gene: TRBV4-2; abundance: many; j_gene: TRBJ2-7; CDR3aa: CASSIEGPVSSYEQYF
len: 13; v_gene: TRBV20-1; abundance: .; j_gene: TRBJ2-5; CDR3aa: CSARETGSGTQYF
len: 14; v_gene: TRBV20-1; abundance: many; j_gene: TRBJ2-2; CDR3aa: CSAERGTNTGELFF
len: 13; v_gene: TRBV5-8; abundance: many; j_gene: TRBJ2-5; CDR3aa: CASSPGPQETQYF
len: 17; v_gene: TRBV6-2/TRBV6-3; abundance: .; j_gene: TRBJ2-3; CDR3aa: CASGQRLADSSTDTQYF
len: 15; v_gene: TRBV27; abundance: .; j_gene: TRBJ2-1; CDR3aa: CASSPAGSQHNEQFF
len: 16; v_gene: TRBV6-2/TRBV6-3; abundance: many; j_gene: TRBJ2-7; CDR3aa: CASSHPGAGDPYEQYF
len: 14; v_gene: TRBV9; abundance: many; j_gene: TRBJ1-2; CDR3aa: CASSPRTFNYGYTF
len: 18; v_gene: TRBV19; abundance: .; j_gene: TRBJ2-4; CDR3aa: CASSIFAQTSGAKNIQYF
len: 14; v_gene: TRBV6-2/TRBV6-3; abundance: many; j_gene: TRBJ2-1; CDR3aa: CASRGGLSYNEQFF
len: 18; v_gene: TRBV10-3; abundance: .; j_gene: TRBJ2-5; CDR3aa: CAIRGTSGSPLGRETQYF
len: 17; v_gene: TRBV24-1; abundance: many; j_gene: TRBJ1-2; CDR3aa: CATSDSLTQGRIDGYTF
len: 15; v_gene: TRBV20-1; abundance: many; j_gene: TRBJ2-3; CDR3aa: CSASPTSGGTDTQYF
len: 16; v_gene: TRBV7-6; abundance: few; j_gene: TRBJ2-4; CDR3aa: CASSPITGLAKNIQYF
len: 17; v_gene: TRBV2; abundance: many; j_gene: TRBJ2-7; CDR3aa: CATQRETTPISSYEQYF
len: 16; v_gene: TRBV20-1; abundance: many; j_gene: TRBJ1-2; CDR3aa: CSARDPQRGRFYGYTF
len: 15; v_gene: TRBV20-1; abundance: many; j_gene: TRBJ1-2; CDR3aa: CSARDLRDGPLGYTF
len: 13; v_gene: TRBV12-3/TRBV12-4; abundance: many; j_gene: TRBJ2-6; CDR3aa: CASSFDGANVLTF